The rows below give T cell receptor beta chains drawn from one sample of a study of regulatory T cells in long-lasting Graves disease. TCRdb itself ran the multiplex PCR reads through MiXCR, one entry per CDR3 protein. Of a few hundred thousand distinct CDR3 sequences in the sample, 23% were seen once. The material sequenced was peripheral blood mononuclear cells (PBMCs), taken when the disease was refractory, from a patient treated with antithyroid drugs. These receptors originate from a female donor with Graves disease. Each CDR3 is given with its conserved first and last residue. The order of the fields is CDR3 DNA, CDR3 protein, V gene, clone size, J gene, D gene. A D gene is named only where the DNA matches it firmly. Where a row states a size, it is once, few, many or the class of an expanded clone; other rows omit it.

TGTGCCAGCAGTCCGGGACTCCAGTCCTACGAGCAGTACTTC,CASSPGLQSYEQYF,TRBV12-3/TRBV12-4,many,TRBJ2-7,.
TGTGCCAGCAGCCCAAGAAAGGTGGTATGGAACACTGAAGCTTTCTTT,CASSPRKVVWNTEAFF,TRBV5-6,.,TRBJ1-1,.
TGCGCCAGTGGACGGAGCTCTGGAAACACCATGTATTTT,CASGRSSGNTMYF,TRBV5-1,.,TRBJ1-3,.
TGTGCCAGCAGCTTACAGGGCCCGGCCCGTAACGAGCAGTACTTC,CASSLQGPARNEQYF,TRBV28,.,TRBJ2-7,.
TGTGCCAGCAGACTAGCGGCCCACAATGAGCAGTTCTTC,CASRLAAHNEQFF,TRBV6-1,.,TRBJ2-1,TRBD2
TGTGCCAGCAGCTTAGGGCAGGGTGGGTCCTACGAGCAGTACTTC,CASSLGQGGSYEQYF,TRBV7-9,many,TRBJ2-7,.
TGTGCCAGCAGCTTATTCCTCTCCGCCTCTGGGGCCAACGTCCTGACTTTC,CASSLFLSASGANVLTF,TRBV5-5,.,TRBJ2-6,.
TGTGCCAGCAGCCCCACGACTAGCGGCCCCTACGAGCAGTACTTC,CASSPTTSGPYEQYF,TRBV7-2,.,TRBJ2-7,TRBD2
TGTGCCAGCAGCCACTGGTGGGGGGGCAAAGAGACCCAGTACTTC,CASSHWWGGKETQYF,TRBV7-2,.,TRBJ2-5,.
TGTGCCAGCAGCTTGACTCTGGTTTTGCGGAGCGGGAGGCCGAACACCGGGGAGCTGTTTTTT,CASSLTLVLRSGRPNTGELFF,TRBV5-6,.,TRBJ2-2,TRBD2
TGTGCCAGCAGTTCAATTACCGGGCTCCTGGGGCCCAAAAACATTCAGTACTTC,CASSSITGLLGPKNIQYF,TRBV27,.,TRBJ2-4,.
TGTGCCAGCAGGGGGGGGGACGGGAACACTGAAGCTTTCTTT,CASRGGDGNTEAFF,TRBV6-1,many,TRBJ1-1,.
TGTGCCAGCTCACCACAGAGTCAGTACCAAGAGACCCAGTACTTC,CASSPQSQYQETQYF,TRBV18,.,TRBJ2-5,.
TGTGCCAGCAGACTACCCCTACTAGCGGGAGGGCAGGAGACCCAGTACTTC,CASRLPLLAGGQETQYF,TRBV28,many,TRBJ2-5,TRBD2
TGTGCCAGCAGTACCCCCCGAGGGGGATCCTATGGCTACACCTTC,CASSTPRGGSYGYTF,TRBV6-1,few,TRBJ1-2,.
TGCAGTGCTTCCGCGACCGGGACAGGGAGCTCCTATAATTCACCCCTCCACTTT,CSASATGTGSSYNSPLHF,TRBV20-1,.,TRBJ1-6,TRBD1
TGTGCCAGCAGGAGGGACAGCCTAGGGGACGAGCAGTACTTC,CASRRDSLGDEQYF,TRBV6-1,few,TRBJ2-7,TRBD1
TGCGCCAGCAGAACGGCGAACACCGGGGAGCTGTTTTTT,CASRTANTGELFF,TRBV5-1,.,TRBJ2-2,.
TGTGCCAGCAGCTTAACCGGGGGCCAAGAGACCCAGTACTTC,CASSLTGGQETQYF,TRBV7-3,many,TRBJ2-5,.
TGCGCCAGCAGCTTGGGCATAGGGAGTGGTTATGAGCAGTTCTTC,CASSLGIGSGYEQFF,TRBV5-1,.,TRBJ2-1,.
TGTGCCAGCAGCTTATCTAGGACAGGGGACTACGAGCAGTACTTC,CASSLSRTGDYEQYF,TRBV7-8,many,TRBJ2-7,TRBD1
TGCGCCAGCAGCCAAGAACCGGGACTAGCGGGAACGTACGAGCAGTACTTC,CASSQEPGLAGTYEQYF,TRBV4-1,.,TRBJ2-7,TRBD2
TGTGCCAGCAGTGGAGAAGGGACAGGGGATATGTTCTTC,CASSGEGTGDMFF,TRBV25-1,few,TRBJ2-1,TRBD1
TGTGCCAGCAGCCACCTACTACGACGGTTAGCTAGCACAGATACGCAGTATTTT,CASSHLLRRLASTDTQYF,TRBV27,few,TRBJ2-3,.
TGTGCCAGCAGCTTCACCCGGACAGGGTTTAATCAGCCCCAGCATTTT,CASSFTRTGFNQPQHF,TRBV5-6,.,TRBJ1-5,TRBD1
TGCAGTGCTAGAGATACGGCTAGCGGGGTGCAAGGGCAGTACTTC,CSARDTASGVQGQYF,TRBV20-1,few,TRBJ2-7,TRBD2
TGCAGCTACACGACAGTCATGAACACTGAAGCTTTCTTT,CSYTTVMNTEAFF,TRBV29-1,many,TRBJ1-1,.
TGTGCCAACCGGAGCTCCTATAATTCACCCCTCCACTTT,CANRSSYNSPLHF,TRBV5-4,.,TRBJ1-6,.
TGTGCCAGCAGCTCCGGACAGGGGAACATTAAACTCACCGGGGAGCTGTTTTTT,CASSSGQGNIKLTGELFF,TRBV7-8,few,TRBJ2-2,TRBD1
TGTGCCTGGGAGACCGGGACGGCGAACACTGAAGCTTTCTTT,CAWETGTANTEAFF,TRBV30,few,TRBJ1-1,.
TGTGCCAGCAGTTCCGCCGGTTCCGGGACAGGGCAAGAGACCCAGTACTTC,CASSSAGSGTGQETQYF,TRBV28,many,TRBJ2-5,TRBD1
TGTGCCAGCAGCCCGAGGGGCCACCGTAATGAAAAACTGTTTTTT,CASSPRGHRNEKLFF,TRBV7-8,.,TRBJ1-4,.
TGTGCCAGCAGCGGACCCGGGACAGATAATGAAAAACTGTTTTTT,CASSGPGTDNEKLFF,TRBV2,few,TRBJ1-4,TRBD1
TGTGCCAGCAGTTTAGGTCAGGTAAGCTCCTACGAGCAGTACTTC,CASSLGQVSSYEQYF,TRBV12-3/TRBV12-4,.,TRBJ2-7,.
TGCGCCAGCAGCTTGCCGTCAGGGGAGAACACTGAAGCTTTCTTT,CASSLPSGENTEAFF,TRBV5-1,few,TRBJ1-1,.
TGTGCCAGCAGTTCCCCTTTTTTGACAGGGAACACTGAAGCTTTCTTT,CASSSPFLTGNTEAFF,TRBV2,many,TRBJ1-1,.
TGTGCCAGCAGCCTCCTACGGTCGGCACTTCAGGGTTACGATACGCAGTATTTT,CASSLLRSALQGYDTQYF,TRBV3-1,.,TRBJ2-3,.
TGTGCCAGCAGTTTACCCCCGGGACAGAGAAGGTCCTACGAGCAGTACTTC,CASSLPPGQRRSYEQYF,TRBV28,many,TRBJ2-7,TRBD1
TGTGCCAGCAGCTTAAGTAGGGACATGAACACTGAAGCTTTCTTT,CASSLSRDMNTEAFF,TRBV7-2,.,TRBJ1-1,.
TGTGCCAGCAGTGAATTTAGGAGCTCTGGAAACACCATATATTTT,CASSEFRSSGNTIYF,TRBV6-1,.,TRBJ1-3,.
TGCGCCAGCAGCTTTATCGAGCGGGACCCCTACGAGCAGTACTTC,CASSFIERDPYEQYF,TRBV5-1,few,TRBJ2-7,TRBD2
TGTGCCAGCAGCAAGACATCCACAATCCAAGAGACCCAGTACTTC,CASSKTSTIQETQYF,TRBV9,many,TRBJ2-5,.
TGTGCCAGCAGGGCTAGCGGGAGACTTACCTACGAGCAGTACTTC,CASRASGRLTYEQYF,TRBV6-1,many,TRBJ2-7,TRBD2
TGTGCCAGCAGCCAATCCACGAAAGCCCTACGGCAGGGCTACACCTTC,CASSQSTKALRQGYTF,TRBV11-1,few,TRBJ1-2,.
TGTGCCAGCAGTCCGGCCAGGGTTGATACGAACACCGGGGAGCTGTTTTTT,CASSPARVDTNTGELFF,TRBV12-3/TRBV12-4,few,TRBJ2-2,.
TGTGCCAGCAGCCCAACAGGGGGTTGGAGCATGAACACTGAAGCTTTCTTT,CASSPTGGWSMNTEAFF,TRBV2,few,TRBJ1-1,TRBD1
TGTGCCAGTAGTAAGGGGCCCATGAACACTGAAGCTTTCTTT,CASSKGPMNTEAFF,TRBV19,few,TRBJ1-1,.
TGTGCCAGCAGCCCCGCAGACAGGGAGACCCAGTACTTC,CASSPADRETQYF,TRBV7-9,many,TRBJ2-5,.
TGTGCCAGCAGCGCCGACCAGGGGCTGGGAGAGACCCAGTACTTC,CASSADQGLGETQYF,TRBV9,few,TRBJ2-5,.
TGTGCCAGCAGCCTGACAGGGAGGGAAAAACTGTTTTTT,CASSLTGREKLFF,TRBV7-2,few,TRBJ1-4,TRBD1
TGTGCCAGCAGTGAACTAGCGGACCGCGAGCAGTACTTC,CASSELADREQYF,TRBV6-1,many,TRBJ2-7,TRBD2
TGCGCCAGCAGCCAAGGAAGGACAACCCACGAGCAGTACTTC,CASSQGRTTHEQYF,TRBV4-3,.,TRBJ2-7,.
TGTGCCAGCAGCCAAGATCTCGGGACGGCTGAGGTACTGTTTTTT,CASSQDLGTAEVLFF,TRBV14,many,TRBJ1-4,.
TGTACCACTCAGGCGAACACTGAAGCTTTCTTT,CTTQANTEAFF,TRBV7-9,.,TRBJ1-1,.